This record concerns one TCR beta chain sequence. The clone's antigen remains unknown. Per-base quality was not reported, and no clone a single base away is much larger than it. The CDR3 regions of human TCRbeta chains were subjected to immunosequencing. Regarding the original processing steps: Repertoire TCRs were matched against a reference library of SARS-CoV-2-specific TCRs generated with the MIRA antigen-specificity platform. Breadth was defined as the fraction of unique TCRs that were SARS-CoV-2-associated, and depth was defined as the fraction of total T cells that were SARS-CoV-2-associated. Using the MIRA data, each spike-specific TCR was assigned both to the spike region to which the TCR was reactive and to a CD4 or CD8 class. Log10-transformed breadth and depth values were compared by one-way ANOVA with Sidak's multiple comparisons tests. TCRdb provides this immuneACCESS table in a form limited to in-frame rearrangements. Some clones are lacking; in checked studies, under half of them reflect an unresolved V gene, and why the rest are absent is not known. V and J calls and clone size are given by that table; D and trimming were obtained from the DNA. In all, the sample holds 65,000 to 85,000 clones, and 88% of those were seen once. Over 8% of the sample rests with the top ten.

Explained via the paper, the time point label denotes: about 28 days (+/-7) after the second vaccine dose. What the treatment or condition label conveys for this sample: meningococcal conjugate vaccine given as trial control. Vaccinee samples were obtained from the UK trials COV001 and COV002, which included a single-blind randomized controlled phase 2/3 trial of AZD1222 (ChAdOx1 nCoV-19) in healthy adults. Trial participant PBMC samples were collected at day 0 and day 28 after the second dose for TCRbeta chain sequencing. This sample was included in a study of T cell responses to AZD1222 COVID-19 vaccine (dated by TCRdb to 2020 to 2023). Looking at the study overall: TCR sequencing was performed for 230 to 250 trial participants, of whom about 200 were given two doses of AZD1222 and around 25 were given two doses of MenACWY control vaccine. Trial participants were enrolled by age into subgroups of 18-55, 56-69 and 70-plus years, and about 150, 27 and 61 TCR-sequenced participants, respectively, were included in these subgroups.

V gives up 4 bases and J gives up 4 bases, and the segment between their germline ends measures 7 bases. Reading the germline V gene gives CDR1 SGHAT and CDR2 FQNNGV. The CDR3 sequence holds 13 residues, the cysteine and phenylalanine included. The only DNA kept is the CDR3, 39 bases in frame from the first base. Study-wide findings and limitations: Because no day 14 peak-response samples were available, the repertoires could be characterized only after the peak T cell response. Participants were mostly white British and included more females than males, and it was suggested by the authors that clonal diversity may have been underestimated. Only six or seven AZD1222 recipients were SARS-CoV-2 seropositive at baseline, limiting conclusions about previously exposed vaccinees. Nearly half of unique spike-specific TCRs reportedly recognized epitopes outside regions mutated in the B.1.351 and B.1.1.7 variants. A significant rise in spike-specific TCR breadth and depth was observed after two AZD1222 doses relative to day 0 and relative to MenACWY recipients. CD4 TCRs associated with the vaccine covered the entire spike protein, and the dominant responses were in regions 160-218 and 743-854. In the small 56-69-year group, the increase in depth fell short of significance, most likely because of low power.

This receptor chain uses TRBV11-2 and TRBJ2-2, with the identity of the D gene unclear. This specimen consisted of peripheral blood, obtained 28 days after the second dose of the MenACWY control vaccine. The clonotype originates from an adult who received the MenACWY meningococcal vaccine as a control. The sequenced DNA is TGTGCCAGCAGCTCCTCGCCCACCGGGGAGCTGTTTTTT. Protein translation: CASSSSPTGELFF.